The TCR beta chain described here comes from a study of cytomegalovirus exposure and HLA in healthy donors. General study findings and limits: Follow-up analysis seemed to connect common viral pathogens with several of the most significant clusters identified.

This CDR3 is 12 amino acids long. V was cut by 5 bases and J by 4 bases, with 9 bases left in between. Germline V gene data show CDR1 as LGHNT and CDR2 as FRNRAP. The PCR was carried out with 60 Vbeta primers and 13 Jbeta primers. Per the authors' pipeline: There were 70 million to 95 million unique TCR beta chains by a later count, and approximately 10 million of them were shared. Repertoires were generated with immunoSEQ multiplex PCR, while TCRdb's copy carries only in-frame clones and drops some. That table is the source of V, J and clone size, and D and trimming were worked out from the DNA. The sample carries fewer than 150,000 clones, 82% recorded once. As for this clone: The target antigen is unknown.

The sample consisted of PBMCs. V gene TRBV12-5 combines with J gene TRBJ2-7; unclear D gene. This TCR was recovered from a male donor in good health and CMV-seronegative. CDR3 DNA: TGTGCTAGTGGTAGAGGCGCATACGAGCAGTACTTC. Protein sequence: CASGRGAYEQYF.